The 21 T cell receptor beta chains reported below all come from one sample, sequenced in a study of blood T cell repertoires in COVID-19. The assay was immunoSEQ multiplex PCR, and TCRdb's table has in-frame clones only and misses some. The sample carries some 200,000 clones, 70% to 90% recorded once. The sample consisted of PBMCs or T cells enriched from blood (not recorded which). Receptors were obtained from a man between 40 and 49 years old who had recovered from COVID-19.

The chain couples TRBV6-1 to TRBJ1-5; D might be TRBD1 (6 bases). The length of the CDR3 is 16 residues. Germline CDR1 and CDR2: MNHNS and SASEGT. The V end lost 1 base, the J end lost 6 bases, and 16 bases lay between the germline ends. For the CDR3, the DNA is TGTGCCAGCAGTGAAGAGATACAGGGAGGGGGTCAGCCCCAGCATTTT. Protein product: CASSEEIQGGGQPQHF.

V is TRBV19 and J is TRBJ1-5; 7 bases fit TRBD1. This CDR3 comprises 15 residues. CDR1 and CDR2 from the germline V gene are LNHDA and SQIVND (reference sequence). Trimming removed 5 bases from V and 0 bases from J; junction bases left unmatched: 4. The CDR3 sequence is CASSRDSYSNQPQHF. The CDR3 bases are TGTGCCAGTAGTCGGGACAGTTATAGCAATCAGCCCCAGCATTTT.

The gene calls are TRBV21-1 and TRBJ1-2; no DNA check was done on the table's D call, TRBD1. TRBV21-1 is a recognized pseudogene. CDR3 size: 13 residues. Written as DNA, the CDR3 is TGTGCCAGCAGCAAATTAACATTCTATGGCTACACCTTC. It translates to CASSKLTFYGYTF.

V is TRBV19 and J is TRBJ1-5, with TRBD1 matching over 7 bases. The V and J ends lost 8 bases and 4 bases, in that order; junction bases with no gene match: 8. Germline lookup yields CDR1 LNHDA and CDR2 SQIVND (reference sequence). The CDR3 is 14 amino acids. The CDR3 nucleotides read TGTGCCAGTTTACAGGGGTCCGGTAATCAGCCCCAGCATTTT. It specifies CASLQGSGNQPQHF. The full variable domain, in which reference TRBV19 and TRBJ1-5 provide the parts outside the CDR3, is DGGITQSPKYLFRKEGQNVTLSCEQNLNHDAMYWYRQDPGQGLRLIYYSQIVNDFQKGDIAEGYSVSREKKESFPLTVTSAQKNPTAFYLCASLQGSGNQPQHFGDGTRLSIL.

This chain links TRBV5-1 with TRBJ2-1; D is uncertain. The ends were cut back, 0 bases at V and 0 bases at J, with 10 bases in the middle. Germline V gives CDR1 SGHRS, CDR2 YFSETQ. The CDR3 runs to 16 residues. The CDR3 region is CASSLAIPSSYNEQFF. The CDR3 DNA reads TGCGCCAGCAGCTTGGCCATCCCTAGCTCCTACAATGAGCAGTTCTTC.

This clone was seen more than once but under ten times. J is TRBJ2-2 and V is TRBV19, with TRBD2 matching over 12 bases. This CDR3 spans 19 amino acids. Per germline, CDR1 LNHDA and CDR2 SQIVND (reference sequence). V shed 5 bases, J shed 1 base, and the junction held 11 bases outside the gene matches. CDR3 in DNA: TGTGCCAGTAGTGTCCGGACTAGCGGGACTTTCTTGAACACCGGGGAGCTGTTTTTT. Its translation is CASSVRTSGTFLNTGELFF.

Here the CDR3 DNA reads TGTGCCAGCAGCTTGGCCGGGGGACAGACAAACACTGAAGCTTTCTTT. As protein: CASSLAGGQTNTEAFF. The chain combines TRBV5-4 with TRBJ1-1; 7 bases map to TRBD1. V was pared by 0 bases and J by 2 bases, with 7 bases of the junction left unmatched. The CDR3 sequence is 16 residues long. From germline, CDR1 is SGHNT and CDR2 YYREEE (reference sequence).

The gene calls are TRBV9 and TRBJ1-3; no definite D call. Per germline, CDR1 SGDLS and CDR2 YYNGEE. The V end was cut by 3 bases, the J end by 0 bases, with 10 bases between. CDR3 length: 15 residues. The CDR3 DNA follows: TGTGCCAGCAGCGAGGGAGATCTCTCTGGAAACACCATATATTTT. It codes for CASSEGDLSGNTIYF.

The V call is TRBV15, the J call TRBJ2-2, with 9 bases aligning to TRBD1. Germline values: CDR1 LNHNV, CDR2 YYDKDF (reference sequence). After removal of 7 bases from V and 6 bases from J, the junction contained 6 bases not matched to a gene. CDR3 size: 14 residues. CDR3 amino acids: CATMDRGSAGELFF. CDR3 bases: TGTGCCACCATGGACAGGGGATCGGCCGGGGAGCTGTTTTTT.

J is TRBJ1-2 and V is TRBV6-5, with TRBD1 matching 8 bases. There are 14 residues in the CDR3. With 6 bases clipped from V and 0 bases from J, the junction kept 3 bases outside the gene matches. Germline V CDR1 and CDR2: MNHEY, SVGAGI. The CDR3 DNA follows: TGTGCCAGCAGGAAGACAGGGGCTAACTATGGCTACACCTTC. Protein: CASRKTGANYGYTF.

This sequence joins TRBV6-2 or TRBV6-3 and TRBJ2-3; TRBD1 might be the D (6 bases). The CDR3 totals 20 residues. The germline V gene has CDR1 MNHEY and CDR2 SVGEGT. V was trimmed by 0 bases and J by 0 bases, leaving 22 bases between them. The CDR3 reads CASSYSFPGDRRTSTDTQYF. The CDR3 DNA reads TGTGCCAGCAGTTACTCGTTTCCCGGCGACAGGAGAACTAGCACAGATACGCAGTATTTT.

V is TRBV5-1 and J is TRBJ1-6; 8 bases align to TRBD1. The length of the CDR3 is 15 residues. V lost 6 bases to trimming and J lost 8 bases; unmatched junction nucleotides: 10. Germline assignment: CDR1 SGHRS and CDR2 YFSETQ. CDR3 amino acids: CASKTGGLRDSPLHF. The CDR3 nucleotides are TGCGCCAGCAAAACAGGGGGGCTCCGGGATTCACCCCTCCACTTT. Using reference TRBV5-1 and TRBJ1-6 for the parts outside the CDR3, the full variable domain is KAGVTQTPRYLIKTRGQQVTLSCSPISGHRSVSWYQQTPGQGLQFLFEYFSETQRNKGNFPGRFSGRQFSNSRSEMNVSTLELGDSALYLCASKTGGLRDSPLHFGNGTRLTVT.

The gene calls are TRBV19 and TRBJ1-5; D is uncertain. The CDR3 loop spans 13 amino acids. Trimming removed 7 bases from V and 1 base from J, with 8 bases in between. Germline V lookup: CDR1 LNHDA, CDR2 SQIVND (reference sequence). The CDR3 coding sequence is TGTGCCAGTACTGCGACAAGCAATCAGCCCCAGCATTTT. Protein: CASTATSNQPQHF.

The chain joins TRBV5-1 to TRBJ1-1; TRBD1 is a possible D gene (6 bases). The germline V gene encodes CDR1 SGHRS and CDR2 YFSETQ. Trimming took off 1 base at V and 4 bases at J, with 17 bases between the two ends. The CDR3 is 16 amino acids. CDR3 amino acids: CASSLKVGGPTTEAFF. Here the CDR3 DNA reads TGCGCCAGCAGCTTGAAAGTGGGGGGGCCGACCACTGAAGCTTTCTTT.

This sequence joins TRBV6-1 and TRBJ2-1; D perhaps matches TRBD1 (7 bases). V was clipped by 1 base and J by 10 bases, with 11 bases between them. Germline loops: CDR1 MNHNS, CDR2 SASEGT. The CDR3 extends over 13 amino acids. DNA for the CDR3: TGTGCCAGCAGTGAAGGACAGGGAGGAGAGCAGTTCTTC. Its protein is CASSEGQGGEQFF.

In this sample, this clone turned up once. This sequence joins TRBV27 and TRBJ2-7; TRBD1 matches 9 bases. The CDR3 is 16 residues long. V was pared by 3 bases and J by 1 base, with 7 bases of the junction left unmatched. Germline assignment: CDR1 MNHEY and CDR2 SMNVEV (reference sequence). The CDR3 DNA follows: TGTGCCAGCAGTTTGATCGGGACAGGGAAGTCCTACGAGCAGTACTTC. It specifies CASSLIGTGKSYEQYF.

The chain couples TRBV7-9 to TRBJ1-4; 8 bases map to TRBD1. Germline lookup yields CDR1 SEHNR and CDR2 FQNEAQ (reference sequence). With V trimmed by 1 base and J by 5 bases, 3 bases remained unmatched. This CDR3 region has 15 residues. In DNA form, the CDR3 reads TGTGCCAGCAGCTTAGGACAGGGGCCCAATGAAAAACTGTTTTTT. This gives the protein CASSLGQGPNEKLFF.

J is TRBJ1-1 and V is TRBV11-3; no definite D call. Germline V gene sequence: CDR1 SGHNT, CDR2 YENEEA. Trimming took 5 bases from V and 0 from J, leaving 7 bases between them. The CDR3 contains 13 residues. The DNA for the CDR3 is TGTGCCAGCAGCCTCGACATGAACACTGAAGCTTTCTTT. Translation gives CASSLDMNTEAFF.

The chain couples TRBV20-1 to TRBJ1-2; D is possibly TRBD1 (6 bases). The CDR3 is 11 amino acids. V lost 7 bases to trimming and J lost 7 bases, with 13 bases between them. The germline CDR1 and CDR2 sequences are DFQATT and SNEGSKA (reference sequence). CDR3 bases: TGCAGTGGAGAGGGGGTCTCTGGCTACACCTTC. Amino acid sequence: CSGEGVSGYTF.

This chain links TRBV12-5 with TRBJ2-3, with D perhaps TRBD1 (5 bases). V was clipped by 0 bases and J by 4 bases, with 5 bases between them. CDR1 is LGHNT and CDR2 is FRNRAP in the germline V gene. This CDR3 is 13 amino acids long. The CDR3 loop reads CASGLVGADTQYF. CDR3 DNA sequence: TGTGCTAGTGGTTTGGTAGGGGCAGATACGCAGTATTTT.

The chain joins TRBV6-5 to TRBJ2-7; weak D call: TRBD2 (6 bases). Trimming took off 4 bases at V and 5 bases at J, with 15 bases between the two ends. Germline V CDR1 and CDR2: MNHEY, SVGAGI. The CDR3 runs 14 residues. CDR3 DNA: TGTGCCAGCAGTTTTAGCGGTGAATGGAACGAGCAGTACTTC. It encodes CASSFSGEWNEQYF.